The clone carrying this TCR beta chain was counted between two and nine times. Its antigen is undetermined. The sample comes from a study of post-analysis software for immune sequencing data. Study as a whole: Recorded disease courses covered relapsing-remitting, secondary progressive and progressive-relapsing multiple sclerosis. Some patients had no subtype annotation.

Unique molecular identifiers tagged the TCR beta cDNA libraries. TCRdb reprocessed the PCR reads with MiXCR, giving one entry per CDR3 protein. Of a few hundred thousand distinct CDR3 sequences in the sample, around 31% were seen once. This CDR3 spans 16 amino acids. Trimming stripped 1 base from V and 0 bases from J, with 7 bases between. CDR1 SGHAT and CDR2 FQNNGV come from the germline V gene. Study results and caveats: Diversity measured as normalized Chao1 was significantly lower in multiple sclerosis patients than in controls. TRBV segments more frequent in patients than in controls numbered a few and included TRBV5-6, TRBV5-1 and TRBV20-1. F measure showed strong co-clustering of same-batch samples.

V usage is TRBV11-2 and J usage is TRBJ1-6; D remains unclear. This receptor was identified in a girl aged 2 to 17 with multiple sclerosis. The sequenced material came from blood. Here the CDR3 reads CASSLVGSSYNSPLHF. The CDR3 coding sequence is TGTGCCAGCAGCTTAGTTGGGAGCTCCTATAATTCACCCCTCCACTTT. The full variable domain, completed using reference TRBV11-2 and TRBJ1-6, is EAGVAQSPRYKIIEKRQSVAFWCNPISGHATLYWYQQILGQGPKLLIQFQNNGVVDDSQLPKDRFSAERLKGVDSTLKIQPAKLEDSAVYLCASSLVGSSYNSPLHFGNGTRLTVT.